What follows describes a single T cell receptor beta chain. The antigen is not known. The data derive from a study of PD-L1 blockade in urothelial cancer. Study-level background: Once treatment had started, blood was analyzed at 3 weeks (second dose) and again at 6 weeks. Blood samples had a median of approximately 140,000 T cells, tens of thousands of unique TCRs, and clonality roughly 0.08. Findings and caveats of the study: Blood clones associated with the tumor expanded more at 3 weeks in durable-benefit patients.

Sequencing was performed with immunoSEQ multiplex PCR; in TCRdb, only in-frame clones are kept and a portion is missing. The profile shows more than 75,000 clones, more than 85% of them singletons. V was shortened by 6 bases and J by 5 bases, with 12 bases between the two germline ends. In germline, CDR1 is KGHSH, CDR2 LQKENI. The CDR3 is 13 residues long. The V and J genes are TRBV18 and TRBJ2-3; D gene ambiguous. This sample comprised PBMCs, obtained around atezolizumab (anti-PD-L1) treatment. The receptor was isolated from a man in his sixties with urothelial cancer. CDR3 bases: TGTGCCAGCTCCCTGGCATCGGGAGATACGCAGTATTTT. Encoded protein: CASSLASGDTQYF.